Following are 19 T cell receptor beta chains from one sample sequenced in a study of CD8 T cells in Susac syndrome (dated by TCRdb to the late 2010s). Libraries came from the immunoSEQ multiplex PCR assay. RNA was extracted using the RNeasy kit, and roughly 0.5 to 1 microgram was reverse transcribed with random hexamers. TCRdb ran its own pipeline on the public reads, namely fastp trimming at Q25 and MiXCR clone calling, and kept in-frame beta chains. Each CDR3 protein gets just one entry, which takes the most common genes and DNA from the rows behind it. The sample has hundreds of thousands of distinct CDR3 sequences on record, around 85% of them singletons. Of the sample, 0.12% falls within the top ten clones. The sample consisted of CD8+ T cells from PBMCs. Receptors were obtained from a human donor with multiple sclerosis.

In this sample, this clonotype turned up a few times. This sequence joins TRBV7-2 and TRBJ1-2; 11 nucleotides agree with TRBD1. There are 14 residues in the CDR3. V gave up 3 bases and J gave up 7 bases; unmatched junction bases: 4. The germline CDR1 and CDR2 sequences are SGHTA and FQGNSA. The CDR3 spells CASSLGTGGVGYTF. The DNA for the CDR3 is TGTGCCAGCAGCTTGGGGACAGGGGGTGTTGGCTACACCTTC. The full variable domain, completed using reference TRBV7-2 and TRBJ1-2, is GAGVSQSPSNKVTEKGKDVELRCDPISGHTALYWYRQSLGQGLEFLIYFQGNSAPDKSGLPSDRFSAERTGGSVSTLTIQRTQQEDSAVYLCASSLGTGGVGYTFGSGTRLTVV.

V is TRBV12-3 or TRBV12-4 and J is TRBJ2-3; D may be TRBD2 (6 bases). V dropped 5 bases and J dropped 4 bases, with 10 bases sitting between them. The CDR3 loop spans 13 amino acids. Here the CDR3 reads CASSTDYPDTQYF. Written as DNA, the CDR3 is TGTGCCAGCAGTACGGACTATCCAGATACGCAGTATTTT.

The chain uses TRBV9 and TRBJ2-7; 10 bases line up with TRBD2. The length of the CDR3 is 15 residues. In germline, CDR1 is SGDLS, CDR2 YYNGEE. Trimming removed 0 bases from V and 7 bases from J; junction bases left unmatched: 7. The CDR3 is CASSVEGAGGAEQYF. Here the CDR3 DNA reads TGTGCCAGCAGCGTAGAAGGAGCGGGGGGGGCGGAGCAGTACTTC. The complete variable domain, with remaining parts taken from reference TRBV9 and TRBJ2-7, reads DSGVTQTPKHLITATGQRVTLRCSPRSGDLSVYWYQQSLDQGLQFLIQYYNGEERAKGNILERFSAQQFPDLHSELNLSSLELGDSALYFCASSVEGAGGAEQYFGPGTRLTVT.

The chain combines TRBV27 with TRBJ2-3; 10 nucleotides agree with TRBD2. The trim removed 3 bases at V and 6 bases at J, leaving 12 bases unmatched. This CDR3 is built from 17 residues. Germline lookup yields CDR1 MNHEY and CDR2 SMNVEV (reference sequence). The CDR3 region has the DNA TGTGCCAGCAGTTTTCTAGCGGGAGAGAGTTGGGCTGATACGCAGTATTTT. This translates into CASSFLAGESWADTQYF.

The chain is built from TRBV2 and TRBJ1-1, with D tentatively TRBD1 (6 bases). CDR3 length: 15 amino acids. Per the germline V gene, CDR1 is SNHLY and CDR2 is FYNNEI. Deletions cut 6 bases from V and 2 bases from J, with 16 bases between. In nucleotides, the CDR3 is TGTGCCAGCAGCGACCCCGGGGGGCTAAACACTGAAGCTTTCTTT. The encoded protein is CASSDPGGLNTEAFF.

The chain links TRBV3-1 to TRBJ2-3, with D possibly TRBD2 on 6 matching bases. The ends were cut back, 0 bases at V and 2 bases at J, with 15 bases in the middle. Germline-derived CDR1 and CDR2 are LGHDT and YNNKEL (reference sequence). There are 17 residues in the CDR3. The CDR3 region is CASSQDNERALTDTQYF. CDR3 nucleotide sequence: TGTGCCAGCAGCCAAGATAACGAGCGGGCCCTCACAGATACGCAGTATTTT.

The chain is built from TRBV4-1 and TRBJ2-5; TRBD1 agrees at 8 bases. V lost 1 base to trimming and J lost 3 bases; unmatched junction nucleotides: 10. From germline, CDR1 is MGHRA and CDR2 YSYEKL. The CDR3 spans 17 residues. In nucleotides, the CDR3 is TGCGCCAGCAGCCAAGTCCCGGGACAGGCCTCGGAAGAGACCCAGTACTTC. Translated: CASSQVPGQASEETQYF.

This clonotype was seen a single time. The genes are TRBV5-1 and TRBJ2-3; D not resolved. Trimming shortened V by 4 bases and J by 4 bases, and 10 bases separated the two germline ends. The V gene's germline CDR1 is SGHRS and CDR2 YFSETQ. CDR3 length: 13 residues. The CDR3 DNA is TGCGCCAGCAGCCCGGGTATGGCAGATACGCAGTATTTT. Protein product: CASSPGMADTQYF.

This sequence joins TRBV4-1 and TRBJ2-7; possible D gene TRBD2, 6 bases. This CDR3 spans 15 amino acids. Germline CDR1 reads MGHRA; CDR2 reads YSYEKL. The V gene lost 2 bases and the J gene lost 3 bases, with 14 bases spanning the gap. The CDR3 loop is CASSQSLAGIYEQYF. CDR3 DNA: TGCGCCAGCAGCCAATCCCTGGCGGGAATCTACGAGCAGTACTTC.

The chain links TRBV20-1 to TRBJ2-7; possibly TRBD1 for D (6 bases). The CDR3 contains 13 residues. The V end was cut by 6 bases, the J end by 3 bases, with 15 bases between. Germline V gene data show CDR1 as DFQATT and CDR2 as SNEGSKA (reference sequence). DNA of the CDR3: TGCAGTGCCCAGGGGCCAGCCCTCTACGAGCAGTACTTC. Protein product: CSAQGPALYEQYF.

This clonotype came up a few times. J is TRBJ1-2 and V is TRBV5-6, with a possible D match to TRBD1 (5 bases). Trimming left V 0 bases short and J 3 bases short, with 15 bases between. This CDR3 has 16 residues. The germline gives CDR1 SGHDT, CDR2 YYEEEE. CDR3 sequence (DNA): TGTGCCAGCAGCTTGGCTGGGACGGGTGACCACTATGGCTACACCTTC. Protein: CASSLAGTGDHYGYTF.

The V call is TRBV27, the J call TRBJ1-5; TRBD1 might be the D (6 bases). Trimming took 6 bases from V and 4 from J, leaving 16 bases between them. Germline V gene lookup returns CDR1 MNHEY and CDR2 SMNVEV (reference sequence). The CDR3 loop spans 15 amino acids. This CDR3 reads CASRKLTQGNQPQHF. The CDR3 bases are TGTGCCAGCAGAAAACTTACACAGGGAAATCAGCCCCAGCATTTT.

This clonotype was recorded once. The rearrangement uses TRBV20-1 and TRBJ2-1; TRBD2 is a possible D gene (6 bases). CDR1 is DFQATT, CDR2 SNEGSKA, per germline (reference sequence). The CDR3 has 14 amino acids. V dropped 4 bases and J dropped 1 base, with 11 bases sitting between them. The CDR3 DNA sequence: TGCAGTGCTATCCGGGAGACTTCCTACAATGAGCAGTTCTTC. Protein product: CSAIRETSYNEQFF.

This clonotype was seen only once. This chain uses TRBV5-1 with TRBJ1-1; TRBD1 agrees at 9 bases. This CDR3 is 15 amino acids long. Germline assignment: CDR1 SGHRS and CDR2 YFSETQ. Trimming removed 4 bases from V and 1 base from J; junction bases left unmatched: 5. Written as DNA, the CDR3 is TGCGCCAGCAGCACTCAGGACAGGGGGAACACTGAAGCTTTCTTT. Amino acid sequence: CASSTQDRGNTEAFF. Using reference TRBV5-1 and TRBJ1-1 for the parts outside the CDR3, the full variable domain is KAGVTQTPRYLIKTRGQQVTLSCSPISGHRSVSWYQQTPGQGLQFLFEYFSETQRNKGNFPGRFSGRQFSNSRSEMNVSTLELGDSALYLCASSTQDRGNTEAFFGQGTRLTVV.

The J gene is TRBJ1-1, the V gene TRBV5-8, with 10 bases aligning to TRBD1. V lost 10 bases, J lost 4 bases, and 13 bases stayed unmatched. CDR1 and CDR2 from the germline V gene are SGHTS and YDEGEE. CDR3 length: 15 amino acids. DNA for the CDR3: TGTGCCGAACCAGACCCAGGGACAGGGGTCACTGAAGCTTTCTTT. Its translation: CAEPDPGTGVTEAFF.

The J gene is TRBJ1-1, the V gene TRBV5-5; D gene ambiguous. Germline-derived CDR1 and CDR2 are SGHKS and YYEKEE (reference sequence). The CDR3 has 16 amino acids. Trimming took off 0 bases at V and 0 bases at J, with 12 bases between the two ends. CDR3 sequence (DNA): TGTGCCAGCAGCTTGGAGCCAGGTACCATGAACACTGAAGCTTTCTTT. Protein product: CASSLEPGTMNTEAFF.

V is TRBV4-2 and J is TRBJ2-3, with D tentatively TRBD1 (6 bases). The germline V gene has CDR1 LGHNA and CDR2 YNFKEQ. This CDR3 spans 13 amino acids. V lost 3 bases to trimming and J lost 6 bases, with 10 bases between them. The CDR3 here is CASSQGTSDTQYF. In DNA, the CDR3 is TGTGCCAGCAGCCAGGGGACAAGCGATACGCAGTATTTT.

V and J are TRBV7-9 and TRBJ2-3, with 10 positions matching TRBD2. V lost 6 bases to trimming and J lost 1 base; unmatched junction nucleotides: 7. Germline assignment: CDR1 SEHNR and CDR2 FQNEAQ (reference sequence). The CDR3 runs to 16 residues. CDR3 in amino acids: CASSQLTSGGTDTQYF. In nucleotides, the CDR3 is TGTGCCAGCAGTCAACTTACTAGCGGGGGCACAGATACGCAGTATTTT.

V gene TRBV7-7 combines with J gene TRBJ2-2; D not resolved. V lost 11 bases and J 4 bases, leaving 11 bases between the germline ends. The CDR3 sequence is 12 residues long. Germline CDR1 reads SSHAT; CDR2 reads FNYEAQ (reference sequence). The CDR3 loop reads CAPLSSTGELFF. The CDR3 DNA reads as TGTGCCCCCTTATCGAGCACCGGGGAGCTGTTTTTT.